What follows is one TCR beta chain and its context. The entry originates in a study of OX40 agonist ivuxolimab in advanced cancers. V dropped 6 bases and J dropped 2 bases, with 11 bases sitting between them. The CDR3 runs to 15 residues. Germline CDR1 reads LNHDA; CDR2 reads SQIVND (reference sequence). Assay used: immunoSEQ multiplex PCR; TCRdb lists only in-frame clones, some missing. The data show 15,000 or so clones, with about 88% seen just once and 25% held by the top ten. The sample in question was CD4+ or CD8+ T cells sorted from blood, obtained in a trial of the OX40 agonist ivuxolimab. This clonotype was obtained from an adult with an advanced solid tumor such as melanoma, head and neck, liver or kidney cancer. The chain carries TRBV19 and TRBJ2-6; possibly TRBD1 for D (5 bases). CDR3 DNA: TGTGCCAGTAGCAAACCGACAGCTGGGGCCAACGTCCTGACTTTC. It encodes CASSKPTAGANVLTF. Variable domain in full (rest from reference TRBV19 and TRBJ2-6): DGGITQSPKYLFRKEGQNVTLSCEQNLNHDAMYWYRQDPGQGLRLIYYSQIVNDFQKGDIAEGYSVSREKKESFPLTVTSAQKNPTAFYLCASSKPTAGANVLTFGAGSRLTVL.